This TCR beta chain came from a study of T cell responses to AZD1222 COVID-19 vaccine. Here immunoSEQ multiplex PCR was the method, and the copy in TCRdb shows in-frame clones only, minus some. The table includes some 86,000 clones, around 73% detected once. The receptor's source is an adult in good health. The sample here was peripheral blood, taken on day 0 of AZD1222 vaccination.

The CDR3 DNA sequence: TGTGCCAGCTCCCCTCCGGGACTAGCGATCACAGATACGCAGTATTTT. This gives the protein CASSPPGLAITDTQYF. The rearrangement uses TRBV18 and TRBJ2-3; the match to TRBD2 covers 10 bases. V gave up 6 bases and J gave up 2 bases; unmatched junction bases: 8. Per germline, CDR1 KGHSH and CDR2 LQKENI. The length of the CDR3 is 16 residues.